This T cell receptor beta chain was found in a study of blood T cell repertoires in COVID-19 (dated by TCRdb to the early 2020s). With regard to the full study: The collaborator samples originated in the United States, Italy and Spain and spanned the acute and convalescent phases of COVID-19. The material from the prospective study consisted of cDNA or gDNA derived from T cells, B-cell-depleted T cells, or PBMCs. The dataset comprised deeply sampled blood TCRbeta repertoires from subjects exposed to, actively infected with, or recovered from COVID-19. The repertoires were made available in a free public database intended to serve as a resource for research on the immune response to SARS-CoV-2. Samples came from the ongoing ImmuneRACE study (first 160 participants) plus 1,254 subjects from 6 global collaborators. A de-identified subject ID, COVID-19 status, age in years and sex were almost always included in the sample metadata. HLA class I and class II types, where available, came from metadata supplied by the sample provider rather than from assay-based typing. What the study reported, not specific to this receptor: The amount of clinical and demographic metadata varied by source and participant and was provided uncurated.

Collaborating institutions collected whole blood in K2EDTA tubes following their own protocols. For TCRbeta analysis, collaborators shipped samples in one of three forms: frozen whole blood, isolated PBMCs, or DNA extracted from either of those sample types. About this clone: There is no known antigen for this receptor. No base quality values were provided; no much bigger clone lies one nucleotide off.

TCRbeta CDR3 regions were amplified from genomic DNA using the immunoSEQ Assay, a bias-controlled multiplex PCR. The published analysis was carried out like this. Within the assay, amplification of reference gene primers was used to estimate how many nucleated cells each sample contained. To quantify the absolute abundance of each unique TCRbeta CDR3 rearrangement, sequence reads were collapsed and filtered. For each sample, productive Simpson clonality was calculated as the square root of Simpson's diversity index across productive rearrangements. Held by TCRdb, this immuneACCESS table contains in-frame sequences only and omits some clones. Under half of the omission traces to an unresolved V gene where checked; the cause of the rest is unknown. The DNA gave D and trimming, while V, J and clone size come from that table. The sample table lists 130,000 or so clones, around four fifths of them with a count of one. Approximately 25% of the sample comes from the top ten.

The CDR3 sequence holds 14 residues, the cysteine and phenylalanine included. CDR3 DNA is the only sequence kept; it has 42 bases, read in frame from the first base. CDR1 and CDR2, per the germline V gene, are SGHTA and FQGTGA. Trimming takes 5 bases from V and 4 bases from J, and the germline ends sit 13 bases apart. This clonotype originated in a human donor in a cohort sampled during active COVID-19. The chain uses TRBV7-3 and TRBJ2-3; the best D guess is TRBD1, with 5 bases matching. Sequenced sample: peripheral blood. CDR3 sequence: CASSQSSGPDTQYF. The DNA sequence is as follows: TGTGCCAGCAGCCAGTCTTCAGGGCCAGATACGCAGTATTTT.